This T cell receptor (beta chain) was obtained from a study of blood T cell repertoires in COVID-19 (dated by TCRdb to about 2020). Describing the broader study: Samples covering the acute and convalescent phases of COVID-19 were provided by collaborators in the United States, Italy and Spain. The prospective study material was composed of cDNA or gDNA derived from T cells, B-cell-depleted T cells, or PBMCs. The dataset comprised deeply sampled blood TCRbeta repertoires from subjects exposed to, actively infected with, or recovered from COVID-19. The repertoires were released in a freely available public database intended as a resource for research on the immune response to SARS-CoV-2. Samples were obtained from the ongoing ImmuneRACE study (first 160 participants) and from 1,200 or so subjects provided by 6 global collaborators. A de-identified subject ID, COVID-19 status, age in years and sex were almost always included in the sample metadata. HLA class I and class II types, where available, came from metadata supplied by the sample provider rather than from assay-based typing. Results the study describes overall, beyond this receptor: Clinical and demographic metadata were provided uncurated, with the amount varying by source and participant.

Each collaborating institution followed its own protocols to collect whole blood in K2EDTA tubes. For TCRbeta analysis, collaborators shipped samples in one of three forms: frozen whole blood, isolated PBMCs, or DNA extracted from either of those sample types. For this clone: No antigen is known for it. Qualities for individual bases were not recorded, and no much larger clone is one base off.

TCRbeta CDR3 regions were amplified from genomic DNA using the immunoSEQ Assay, a bias-controlled multiplex PCR. Concerning the study's data processing: Nucleated cell counts per sample were estimated from amplification of reference gene primers within the assay. To quantify the absolute abundance of each unique TCRbeta CDR3 rearrangement, sequence reads were collapsed and filtered. Productive Simpson clonality was computed per sample as the square root of Simpson's diversity index over productive rearrangements. The table comes from immuneACCESS by way of TCRdb, which keeps in-frame sequences with V and J called. Part of the clones is missing from these tables; in studies checked, under half for an unresolved V gene and the rest for unknown reasons. The DNA gave D and trimming, while V, J and clone size come from that table. Counted in this sample were 200,000 to 300,000 clones; roughly 86% of them appeared once. Jointly, the top ten make up approximately 6.8% of the sample.

Inclusive of the bounding cysteine and phenylalanine, the CDR3 is 14 residues long. The sequence is cut down to CDR3 DNA, 42 bases in frame from base 1. V loses 5 bases of germline sequence and J loses 9 bases, and the interval between the two ends is 17 bases. The germline V gene provides CDR1 SGHAT and CDR2 FQNNGV. The clonotype originates from a woman in her 70s with active or convalescent COVID-19. The sequenced sample was peripheral blood. The chain links TRBV11-2 with TRBJ2-1; D gene: possibly TRBD2, on 6 matching bases. The encoded CDR3 is CASSQRVRGSEQFF. The DNA is as follows: TGTGCCAGCAGCCAACGGGTGCGGGGTAGTGAGCAGTTCTTC.